The present T cell receptor beta chain was sequenced within a study of blood T cell repertoires in COVID-19. Study summary: Nucleic acid was either cDNA or gDNA, and it came from T cells, B-cell-depleted T cells, or PBMCs.

Enrolment of Seattle patients took place during active infection, and they were followed longitudinally. Original processing methods: It was from reference gene primer amplification that nucleated cell counts were estimated. Here immunoSEQ multiplex PCR was the method, and the copy in TCRdb shows in-frame clones only, minus some. The V and J calls and clone size are taken from that table; D and trimming were inferred from the DNA. The sample has about 370,000 clones; 70% to 90% are singletons. The clonotype was recovered from a woman aged 30 to 39 with COVID-19, enrolled during active disease. The specimen sequenced was peripheral blood.

CDR3 amino acids: CASSLTPGLAGEGEQFF. CDR3 nucleotide sequence: TGTGCCAGCAGTTTAACACCGGGACTAGCCGGGGAAGGTGAGCAGTTCTTC. The gene calls are TRBV27 and TRBJ2-1, with TRBD2 matching 9 bases. Trimming took 2 bases from V and 9 from J; bases not matched to a gene: 14. Germline V lookup: CDR1 MNHEY, CDR2 SMNVEV (reference sequence). The CDR3 spans 17 residues.